This T cell receptor (beta chain) was identified during a study of post-analysis software for immune sequencing data. Study-level background: Multiple sclerosis in the patients followed relapsing-remitting, secondary progressive and progressive-relapsing courses.

Study results and limitations: Patients showed TRBV5-6, TRBV5-1 and TRBV20-1 among five TRBV segments more frequent than in controls. Significantly decreased normalized Chao1 diversity was recorded for multiple sclerosis patients relative to controls.

Sequencing libraries made from TCR beta cDNA carried unique molecular identifiers. It was from roughly 1 to 10 million T cells that 450,000 to 550,000 cDNA molecules came. MiXCR, run by TCRdb on the PCR reads, gives a single entry per CDR3 protein. Of about 190,000 distinct CDR3 sequences in the sample, approximately 30% were seen once. This clonotype was observed at least ten times. Antigen unknown. The CDR3 covers 16 residues. The V gene's germline CDR1 is SGHRS and CDR2 YFSETQ. Trimming took 0 bases from V and 5 from J; bases not matched to a gene: 6. The sequenced material came from blood. The clonotype comes from a girl aged 2-17 years with multiple sclerosis. The chain has TRBV5-1 and TRBJ2-7; 12 nucleotides align to TRBD2. The CDR3: CASSLAGASGRDEQYF. The CDR3 bases are TGCGCCAGCAGCTTGGCCGGGGCTAGCGGGAGGGACGAGCAGTACTTC.